Listed below are T cell receptor beta chains from one sample, sequenced in a study of blood T cell repertoires in COVID-19. Generated by immunoSEQ multiplex PCR, the TCRdb table keeps only in-frame clones and is missing some. There are roughly 66,000 clones in the sample; roughly 82% occur only once, and less than 8.5% lies in the top ten. The sample consisted of peripheral blood. Every receptor here comes from a man between 60 and 70 years old with acute or convalescent COVID-19. Each CDR3 is given with its conserved first and last residue. D genes are given only for firm matches. The size field is filled for only some rows; it gives once, few, many or a size class.

clone size	V gene	D gene	J gene	CDR3 DNA	CDR3 protein
-	TRBV5-1	-	TRBJ1-3	TGCGCCAGCAGCTTGGACCGAGTCTCTGGAAACACCATATATTTT	CASSLDRVSGNTIYF
-	TRBV10-3	-	TRBJ2-5	TGTGCCGCATCTAGTTCAGAGACCCAGTACTTC	CAASSSETQYF
-	TRBV4-3	-	TRBJ2-5	TGCGCCAGCAGCCAAGTACAGGGAATGTACCAAGAGACCCAGTACTTC	CASSQVQGMYQETQYF
few	TRBV6-2/TRBV6-3	-	TRBJ2-5	TGTGCCAGCAGTTACCTTAGGGGAGGAGGGGAGGAGACCCAGTACTTC	CASSYLRGGGEETQYF
once	TRBV2	-	TRBJ2-2	TGTGCCAGCAGTCGGACGGGGAGGATGACCGGGGAGCTGTTTTTT	CASSRTGRMTGELFF
-	TRBV7-2	TRBD1	TRBJ2-7	TGTGCCAGCAGCTTAGAAGGGGGCGCCTACGAGCAGTACTTC	CASSLEGGAYEQYF
-	TRBV3-1/TRBV3-2	TRBD1	TRBJ1-1	TGTGCCAGCAGTCTTAGCGGGACAGGGCCTTCGAACACTGAAGCTTTCTTT	CASSLSGTGPSNTEAFF
-	TRBV6-5	TRBD1	TRBJ1-5	TGTGCCAGCAGGGGACAGGGGCATCAGCCCCAGCATTTT	CASRGQGHQPQHF
-	TRBV6-2/TRBV6-3	-	TRBJ2-5	TGTGCCAGCAGTCGCGCTCCGGAGACCCAGTACTTC	CASSRAPETQYF
-	TRBV6-1	TRBD1	TRBJ2-1	TGTGCCAGCAGGACAGGGAACAATGAGCAGTTCTTC	CASRTGNNEQFF
-	TRBV19	TRBD2	TRBJ2-7	TGTGCCAGTAGAGGGAGGGACGCCAACTCCTACGAGCAGTACTTC	CASRGRDANSYEQYF
-	TRBV10-1	TRBD2	TRBJ2-7	TGCGCCAGCAGTGAGTTGCAGTCTAGCGGGTTCTACGAGCAGTACTTC	CASSELQSSGFYEQYF
-	TRBV19	TRBD1	TRBJ2-2	TGTGCCAGTAGTGGCCTCAGGGGGGGGGAGCTGTTTTTT	CASSGLRGGELFF
-	TRBV7-6	TRBD2	TRBJ2-2	TGTGCCAGCAGCTTAGACCCCACAGCGGGGGCCCCAAATACCGGGGAGCTGTTTTTT	CASSLDPTAGAPNTGELFF
-	TRBV7-2	-	TRBJ2-3	TGTGCCAGCAGCTTCGGGGGGCCGGGTGGCACAGATACGCAGTATTTT	CASSFGGPGGTDTQYF
-	TRBV7-2	TRBD1	TRBJ2-7	TGTGCCAGCAGCCAAGGGACAGTGGGTGATGACGAGCAGTACTTC	CASSQGTVGDDEQYF
-	TRBV7-2	-	TRBJ1-1	TGTGCCAGCAGCACACGGACAGTCGGCACTGAAGCTTTCTTT	CASSTRTVGTEAFF
-	TRBV24-1	-	TRBJ1-4	TGTGCCACAGGAGTGGGTACTAATGAAAAACTGTTTTTT	CATGVGTNEKLFF
-	TRBV10-3	TRBD1	TRBJ1-6	TGTGCCATCAGTGATACAGGGGTCTCGAATTCACCCCTCCACTTT	CAISDTGVSNSPLHF
-	TRBV7-2	-	TRBJ1-1	TGTGCCAGCAGCTTAGTTGGGGGCTTGAACACTGAAGCTTTCTTT	CASSLVGGLNTEAFF
-	TRBV19	-	TRBJ1-1	TGTGCCAGTAGTATTCGTAGGGGCGGCATTGGCACTGAAGCTTTCTTT	CASSIRRGGIGTEAFF
-	TRBV6-2/TRBV6-3	-	TRBJ2-5	TGTGCCAGCAGTACGAGGGAGACCCAGTACTTC	CASSTRETQYF
-	TRBV9	TRBD1	TRBJ1-1	TGTGCCAGCAGCGACAACCCGCAGGGACAGGCTGTGAACACTGAAGCTTTCTTT	CASSDNPQGQAVNTEAFF
-	TRBV6-4	TRBD1	TRBJ1-2	TGTGCCAGCAGCACTGGGACAGGGGGCTATGGCTACACCTTC	CASSTGTGGYGYTF
-	TRBV11-3	-	TRBJ2-3	TGTGCCAGCAGCCTATGGGGCAGCACAGATACGCAGTATTTT	CASSLWGSTDTQYF
-	TRBV7-8	TRBD1	TRBJ1-2	TGTGCCAGCAGCTTAGCGCGGGCAGGGGGAAGGAATGGCTACACCTTC	CASSLARAGGRNGYTF
-	TRBV19	TRBD2	TRBJ2-3	TGTGCCAGTAGTATATTTACCCCAAGCGGGACCACAGATACGCAGTATTTT	CASSIFTPSGTTDTQYF
-	TRBV7-2	-	TRBJ2-1	TGTGCCAGCAGCTTAGCCGCTAGCCTAAGCTCCTACAATGAGCAGTTCTTC	CASSLAASLSSYNEQFF
few	TRBV2	TRBD2	TRBJ2-3	TGTGCCAGCAGTGAAGCGCGGGGGGGTACGCAGTATTTT	CASSEARGGTQYF
once	TRBV7-2	-	TRBJ1-4	TGTGCCAGCAGCCAGGACGGGGGGAATGAAAAACTGTTTTTT	CASSQDGGNEKLFF
-	TRBV7-2	-	TRBJ2-5	TGTGCCAGCAGCTTCCCCGGGGAGACCCAGTACTTC	CASSFPGETQYF
-	TRBV5-1	-	TRBJ2-3	TGCGCCAGCAGCTTGACAGGGTTCGGTACAGATACGCAGTATTTT	CASSLTGFGTDTQYF
once	TRBV6-5	TRBD1	TRBJ1-1	TGTGCCAGCAGTTCGTTACAGGGGTCCGGCACTGAAGCTTTCTTT	CASSSLQGSGTEAFF
-	TRBV3-1/TRBV3-2	-	TRBJ1-2	TGTGCCAGCAGCCAAGCGGAAACGGGAAGCTATGGCTACACCTTC	CASSQAETGSYGYTF
few	TRBV3-1/TRBV3-2	TRBD2	TRBJ2-2	TGTGCCAGCAGGCCCGGACTAGCGCGAGGGGAGCTGTTTTTT	CASRPGLARGELFF
-	TRBV6-5	TRBD1	TRBJ2-5	TGTGCCAGCAGTCTCCAGCACAGGGGGGAGACCCAGTACTTC	CASSLQHRGETQYF
-	TRBV6-5	-	TRBJ2-3	TGTGCCAGCAGTTACAGTTTGGAGGGCTCAGATACGCAGTATTTT	CASSYSLEGSDTQYF
-	TRBV27	TRBD1	TRBJ1-5	TGTGCCAGCAGTCCTCAGACAGGGGACCAGCCCCAGCATTTT	CASSPQTGDQPQHF
-	TRBV6-5	-	TRBJ2-5	TGTGCCAGCAGGACAGGAGGTGTAGAGACCCAGTACTTC	CASRTGGVETQYF
-	TRBV10-2	TRBD1	TRBJ1-1	TGCGCCAGCACGATAACAGGGGAGATGACTGAAGCTTTCTTT	CASTITGEMTEAFF
-	TRBV4-1	-	TRBJ1-1	TGCGCCAGCAGCCGAACCAGGGGTACTGAAGCTTTCTTT	CASSRTRGTEAFF
-	TRBV6-5	TRBD1	TRBJ1-1	TGTGCCAGCAGGTGGACAGGGGCGACTGAAGCTTTCTTT	CASRWTGATEAFF
-	TRBV5-1	TRBD1	TRBJ1-1	TGCGCCAGCAGCGCCCGGGACAGGGGGAGGCTCACTGAAGCTTTCTTT	CASSARDRGRLTEAFF
-	TRBV6-4	-	TRBJ1-6	TGTGCCAGCAGTGAAATGAGCTCTTCACCCCTCCACTTT	CASSEMSSSPLHF
few	TRBV6-5	-	TRBJ1-1	TGTGCCAGCAGTTACCAGGGAAAAACTGAAGCTTTCTTT	CASSYQGKTEAFF
once	TRBV21-1	-	TRBJ1-2	TGTGCCAGCAGCAAAGGCAGGGAAGACTATGGCTACACCTTC	CASSKGREDYGYTF
-	TRBV2	TRBD1	TRBJ1-4	TGTGCCAGCACCGAAAGGGGGCGGGCAACTAATGAAAAACTGTTTTTT	CASTERGRATNEKLFF
-	TRBV3-1/TRBV3-2	TRBD1	TRBJ1-4	TGTGCCAGCAGCCAAGGGACAGGGGTACTCTGGGGCAATGAAAAACTGTTTTTT	CASSQGTGVLWGNEKLFF
-	TRBV7-2	TRBD1	TRBJ1-6	TGTGCCAGCAGCTTTATCGGGACAGGGAATTCACCCCTCCACTTT	CASSFIGTGNSPLHF